This T cell receptor beta chain was obtained from a study of regulatory T cells in long-lasting Graves disease. Study-wide results and limits: Sample size was small, which may have lowered accuracy.

Investigators prepared the TCR beta libraries by applying iRepertoire HTBI primers and Arm-PCR of CDR3 regions. TCRdb reprocessed the multiplex PCR reads with MiXCR, giving one entry per CDR3 protein. The data contain roughly 430,000 distinct CDR3 sequences, roughly 15% of them singletons. This clonotype occurred many times. Its antigen remains unknown. Time point in this sample: newly diagnosed GD, antithyroid drugs for less than 3 months. PBMC-derived RNA was used for the TCR library. Recruitment took place at an endocrinology department in Xi'an, China. The CDR3 is 16 residues long. The V gene end was trimmed by 3 bases and the J gene end by 2 bases; junction bases not matched to a gene: 9. CDR1 and CDR2 from the germline V gene are SQVTM and ANQGSEA. The same data also went into a second study, on T cells in Graves' hyperthyroidism and ophthalmopathy. Turning to that study: Exclusions: uncontrolled infection, other autoimmune disease, pregnancy, lactation. A set of HTBI primers served as the primers for a first-round RT-PCR of the TCR CDR3.

The chain couples TRBV29-1 to TRBJ2-1, with 8 bases that match TRBD2. This material consisted of peripheral blood mononuclear cells (PBMCs), taken at new diagnosis, from a patient treated with antithyroid drugs. This TCR came from a woman aged 25 to 39 with Graves disease. The CDR3 bases are TGCAGCGTTGATGAGGTCACTAGCGGACCCTACAATGAGCAGTTCTTC. It is translated as CSVDEVTSGPYNEQFF.